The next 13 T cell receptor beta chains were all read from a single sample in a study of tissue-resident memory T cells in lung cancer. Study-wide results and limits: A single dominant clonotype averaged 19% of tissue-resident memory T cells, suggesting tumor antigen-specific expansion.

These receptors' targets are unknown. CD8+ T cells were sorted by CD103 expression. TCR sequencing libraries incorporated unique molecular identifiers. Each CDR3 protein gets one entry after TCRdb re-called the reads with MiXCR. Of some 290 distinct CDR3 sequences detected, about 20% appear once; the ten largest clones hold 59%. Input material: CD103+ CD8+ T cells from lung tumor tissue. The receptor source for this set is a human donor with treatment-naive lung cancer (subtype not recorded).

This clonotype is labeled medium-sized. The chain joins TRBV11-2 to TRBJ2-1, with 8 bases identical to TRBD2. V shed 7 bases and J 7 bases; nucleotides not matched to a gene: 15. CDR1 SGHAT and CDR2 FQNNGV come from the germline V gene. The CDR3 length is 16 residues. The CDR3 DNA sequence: TGTGCCAGCATCATCTCCGGGGGGGGGGCAGGGAATGAGCAGTTCTTC. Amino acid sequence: CASIISGGGAGNEQFF.

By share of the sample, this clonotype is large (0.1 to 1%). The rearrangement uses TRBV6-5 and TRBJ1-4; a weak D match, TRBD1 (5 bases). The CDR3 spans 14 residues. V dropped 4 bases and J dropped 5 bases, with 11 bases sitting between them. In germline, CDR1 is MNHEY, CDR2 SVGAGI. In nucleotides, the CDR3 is TGTGCCAGCAGTTCGTACAGGACAAATGAAAAACTGTTTTTT. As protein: CASSSYRTNEKLFF.

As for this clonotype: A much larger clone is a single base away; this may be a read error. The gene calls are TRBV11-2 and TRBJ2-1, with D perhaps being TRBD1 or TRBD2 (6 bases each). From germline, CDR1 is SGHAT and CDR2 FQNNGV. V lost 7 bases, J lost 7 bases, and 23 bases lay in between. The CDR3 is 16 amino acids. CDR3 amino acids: CASIISGWGAGNEQFF. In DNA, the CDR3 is TGTGCCAGCATCATCTCCGGGTGGGGGGCAGGGAATGAGCAGTTCTTC.

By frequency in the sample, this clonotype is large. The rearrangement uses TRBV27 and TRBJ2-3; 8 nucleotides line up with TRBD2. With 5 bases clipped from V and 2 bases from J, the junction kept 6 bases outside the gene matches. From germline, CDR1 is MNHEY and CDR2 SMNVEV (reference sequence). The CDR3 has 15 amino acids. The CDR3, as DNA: TGTGCCAGCAGTGGAACTAGCGGTGACACAGATACGCAGTATTTT. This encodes CASSGTSGDTDTQYF.

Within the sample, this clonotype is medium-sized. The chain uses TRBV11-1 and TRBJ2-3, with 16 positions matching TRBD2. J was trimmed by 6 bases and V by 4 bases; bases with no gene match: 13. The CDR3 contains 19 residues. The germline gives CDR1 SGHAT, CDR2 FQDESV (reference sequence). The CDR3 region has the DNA TGTGCCAGCAGCTCTCCCCCGGGACTAGCGGGGGGGCCTGGGGATACGCAGTATTTT. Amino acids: CASSSPPGLAGGPGDTQYF.

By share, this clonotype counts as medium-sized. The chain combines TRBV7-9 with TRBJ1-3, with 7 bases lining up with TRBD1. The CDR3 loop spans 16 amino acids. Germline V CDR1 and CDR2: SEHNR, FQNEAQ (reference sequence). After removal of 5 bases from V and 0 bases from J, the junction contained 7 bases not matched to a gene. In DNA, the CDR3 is TGTGCCAGCAGCCCGTCGACAGGGCGCTCTGGAAACACCATATATTTT. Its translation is CASSPSTGRSGNTIYF.

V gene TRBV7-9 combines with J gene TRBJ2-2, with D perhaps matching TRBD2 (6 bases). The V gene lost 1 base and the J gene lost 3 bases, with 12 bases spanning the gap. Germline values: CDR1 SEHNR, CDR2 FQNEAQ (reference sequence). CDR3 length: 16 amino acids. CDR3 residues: CASSLGTAGYTGELFF. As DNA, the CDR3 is TGTGCCAGCAGCTTAGGTACTGCGGGGTACACCGGGGAGCTGTTTTTT.

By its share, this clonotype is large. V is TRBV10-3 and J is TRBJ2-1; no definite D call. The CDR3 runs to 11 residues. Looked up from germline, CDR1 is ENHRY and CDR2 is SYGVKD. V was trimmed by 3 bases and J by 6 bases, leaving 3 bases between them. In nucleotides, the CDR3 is TGTGCCATCAGTGAAATCAATGAGCAGTTCTTC. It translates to CAISEINEQFF.

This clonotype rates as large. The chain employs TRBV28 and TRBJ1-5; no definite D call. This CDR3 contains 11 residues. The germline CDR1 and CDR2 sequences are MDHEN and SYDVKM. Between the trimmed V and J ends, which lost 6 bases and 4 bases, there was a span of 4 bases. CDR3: CASSRNQPQHF. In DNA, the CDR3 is TGTGCCAGCAGCAGAAATCAGCCCCAGCATTTT.

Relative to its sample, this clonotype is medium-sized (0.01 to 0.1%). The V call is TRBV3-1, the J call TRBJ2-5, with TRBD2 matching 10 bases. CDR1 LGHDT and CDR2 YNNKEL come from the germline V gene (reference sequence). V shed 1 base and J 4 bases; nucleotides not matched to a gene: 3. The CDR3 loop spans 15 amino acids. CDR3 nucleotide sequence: TGTGCCAGCAGCCAAGTGCCTAGCGGGGGAGAGACCCAGTACTTC. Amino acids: CASSQVPSGGETQYF.

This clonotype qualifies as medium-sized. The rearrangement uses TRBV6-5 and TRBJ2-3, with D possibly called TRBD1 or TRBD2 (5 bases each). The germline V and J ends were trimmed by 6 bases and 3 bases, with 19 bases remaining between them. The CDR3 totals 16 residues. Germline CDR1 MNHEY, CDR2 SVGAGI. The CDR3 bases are TGTGCCAGCAGAGCCCCGGGACCACCAGTTACAGATACGCAGTATTTT. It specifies CASRAPGPPVTDTQYF.

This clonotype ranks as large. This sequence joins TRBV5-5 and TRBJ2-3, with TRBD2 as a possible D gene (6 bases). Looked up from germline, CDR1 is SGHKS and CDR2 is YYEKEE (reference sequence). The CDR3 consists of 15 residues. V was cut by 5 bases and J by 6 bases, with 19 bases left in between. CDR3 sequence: CASSPLALLFDTQYF. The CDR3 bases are TGTGCCAGCAGTCCTCTAGCGTTGTTGTTCGATACGCAGTATTTT.

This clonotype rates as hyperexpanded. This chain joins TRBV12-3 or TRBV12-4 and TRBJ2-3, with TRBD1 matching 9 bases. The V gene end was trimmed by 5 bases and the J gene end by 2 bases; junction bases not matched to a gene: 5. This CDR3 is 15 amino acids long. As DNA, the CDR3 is TGTGCCAGCAGTGACCGGGACAGGGCCACAGATACGCAGTATTTT. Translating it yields CASSDRDRATDTQYF.